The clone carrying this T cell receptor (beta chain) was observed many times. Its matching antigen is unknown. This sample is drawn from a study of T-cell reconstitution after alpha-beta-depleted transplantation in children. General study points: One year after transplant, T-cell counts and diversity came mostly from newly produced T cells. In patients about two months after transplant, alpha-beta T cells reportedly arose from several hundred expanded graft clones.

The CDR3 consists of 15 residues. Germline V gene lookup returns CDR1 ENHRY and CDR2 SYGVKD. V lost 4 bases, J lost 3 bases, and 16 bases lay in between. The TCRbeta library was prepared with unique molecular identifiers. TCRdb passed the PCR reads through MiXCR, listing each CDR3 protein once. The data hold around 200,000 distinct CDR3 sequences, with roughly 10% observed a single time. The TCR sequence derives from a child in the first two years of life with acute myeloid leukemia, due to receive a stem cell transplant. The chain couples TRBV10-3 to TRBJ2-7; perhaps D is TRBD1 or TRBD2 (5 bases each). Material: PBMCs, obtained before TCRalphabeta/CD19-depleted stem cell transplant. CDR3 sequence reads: CAISAGKAENYEQYF. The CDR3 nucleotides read TGTGCCATCAGTGCAGGGAAAGCGGAGAACTACGAGCAGTACTTC.